Listed below are T cell receptor beta chains from one sample, sequenced in a study of siplizumab effects on memory and regulatory T cells. The data were produced by immunoSEQ multiplex PCR, yet TCRdb's version contains in-frame clones alone and is incomplete. The sample lists fewer than 11,000 clones; around 40% were seen once. These receptors' targets are unknown. Sequencing was done on a sample of CFSE-low (dividing) CD8+ T cells sorted from an allogeneic mixed lymphocyte reaction. Receptor source: a human donor in good health; the cells came from an allogeneic mixed lymphocyte reaction. Both conserved end residues are part of each CDR3. A D gene is named only where the DNA matches it firmly. Where a row states a size, it is once, few, many or the class of an expanded clone; other rows omit it.

cdr3_aa,cdr3_nt,d_call,clone_size,v_call,j_call
CASSLGVGDTQYF,TGTGCCAGCAGCTTAGGGGTAGGGGATACGCAGTATTTT,.,.,TRBV11-2,TRBJ2-3
CASSFGQGSYEQYF,TGTGCCAGCAGCTTTGGACAGGGCTCCTACGAGCAGTACTTC,TRBD1,once,TRBV5-6,TRBJ2-7
CASSPDRDGYTF,TGTGCCAGCTCCCCCGACAGGGACGGCTACACCTTC,TRBD1,.,TRBV5-4,TRBJ1-2
CASRRGTYEQYF,TGTGCCAGCAGGCGGGGGACCTACGAGCAGTACTTC,TRBD2,.,TRBV28,TRBJ2-7
CASSILAGVTDTQYF,TGTGCCAGTAGTATACTAGCGGGGGTCACAGATACGCAGTATTTT,TRBD2,few,TRBV19,TRBJ2-3
CAISESTGGTGNTIYF,TGTGCCATCAGTGAGTCGACAGGCGGGACTGGAAACACCATATATTTT,.,few,TRBV10-3,TRBJ1-3
CASSPGGAEQYF,TGTGCCAGCAGCCCAGGGGGGGCCGAGCAGTACTTC,.,.,TRBV25-1,TRBJ2-7
CATSLDRGGLQPQHF,TGTGCCACCAGCCTCGACAGGGGGGGTCTTCAGCCCCAGCATTTT,TRBD1,.,TRBV15,TRBJ1-5
CASSRLGNSPLHF,TGTGCCAGCAGCCGGCTGGGAAATTCACCCCTCCACTTT,.,.,TRBV28,TRBJ1-6
CASSLIYSYNEQFF,TGTGCCAGCAGCTTAATTTACTCCTACAATGAGCAGTTCTTC,.,.,TRBV7-8,TRBJ2-1
CASSFGPGQGWADTQYF,TGTGCCAGCAGCTTCGGTCCGGGACAGGGGTGGGCAGATACGCAGTATTTT,TRBD1,.,TRBV7-9,TRBJ2-3
CASSFKGFGGNTIYF,TGTGCCAGCAGCTTTAAGGGCTTCGGAGGAAACACCATATATTTT,.,.,TRBV11-2,TRBJ1-3
CASSQDRGFGDSNEQFF,TGTGCCAGCAGCCAAGACAGGGGATTCGGGGATTCCAATGAGCAGTTCTTC,TRBD1,.,TRBV7-9,TRBJ2-1
CASSVEGDPFYEQYF,TGTGCCAGCAGCGTCGAGGGGGACCCCTTCTACGAGCAGTACTTC,.,many,TRBV9,TRBJ2-7
CASSQARGYEQYF,TGTGCCAGCAGCCAAGCTCGGGGGTACGAGCAGTACTTC,.,few,TRBV4-2,TRBJ2-7
CASSPFRGGEKLFF,TGTGCCAGCAGCCCCTTCCGGGGAGGAGAAAAACTGTTTTTT,.,.,TRBV14,TRBJ1-4
CASQGSGDTQYF,TGTGCCAGCCAGGGGTCAGGGGATACGCAGTATTTT,.,medium-sized,TRBV9,TRBJ2-3
CASSQLGQGLNQPQHF,TGCGCCAGCAGCCAATTAGGCCAGGGGCTCAATCAGCCCCAGCATTTT,.,few,TRBV4-1,TRBJ1-5
CASSVAEAFF,TGTGCCAGCAGTGTGGCTGAAGCTTTCTTT,.,.,TRBV6-5,TRBJ1-1
CASSYSSRLGNYEQYF,TGTGCCAGCAGTTACTCGAGCCGGCTGGGAAACTACGAGCAGTACTTC,.,once,TRBV2,TRBJ2-7
CASSLGNIQYF,TGTGCCAGCAGTTTGGGAAACATTCAGTACTTC,.,.,TRBV27,TRBJ2-4
CASSSGTSTYNEQFF,TGTGCCAGCAGTTCCGGGACCTCAACCTACAATGAGCAGTTCTTC,.,medium-sized,TRBV7-9,TRBJ2-1
CASSQDSRRSSYGYTF,TGCGCCAGCAGCCAAGATTCGCGACGGTCCAGCTATGGCTACACCTTC,.,.,TRBV4-3,TRBJ1-2
CASRVSPSYEQYF,TGTGCCAGCCGCGTGAGTCCTTCCTACGAGCAGTACTTC,.,.,TRBV6-5,TRBJ2-7
CASRRPGNSPLHF,TGCGCCAGCAGGCGGCCTGGGAATTCACCCCTCCACTTT,.,medium-sized,TRBV4-1,TRBJ1-6
CASSYSSSYEQYF,TGTGCCAGCAGTTACTCCTCTTCCTACGAGCAGTACTTC,.,.,TRBV6-5,TRBJ2-7
CASRQQGFSYEQYF,TGTGCCAGCAGACAACAGGGCTTCTCCTACGAGCAGTACTTC,.,.,TRBV6-5,TRBJ2-7
CASSQSFGGGRLRYGYTF,TGCGCCAGCAGCCAATCCTTTGGGGGGGGGCGACTTCGCTATGGCTACACCTTC,.,few,TRBV4-1,TRBJ1-2
CASSLDAYSGNTIYF,TGTGCCAGCAGCTTAGACGCGTACTCTGGAAACACCATATATTTT,.,.,TRBV7-9,TRBJ1-3
CASSPIRGSSYNEQFF,TGTGCCAGCAGTCCTATCCGGGGGAGCTCCTACAATGAGCAGTTCTTC,.,few,TRBV28,TRBJ2-1
CASSRLQGPYTEAFF,TGTGCCAGTAGTAGACTACAGGGGCCCTACACTGAAGCTTTCTTT,TRBD1,medium-sized,TRBV19,TRBJ1-1
CASSYGSTEAFF,TGTGCCAGCAGTTACGGCTCCACTGAAGCTTTCTTT,.,few,TRBV6-5,TRBJ1-1
CASSDRGPEQYF,TGCGCCAGCAGTGATCGGGGGCCCGAGCAGTACTTC,.,once,TRBV5-1,TRBJ2-7
CASRTGGVETQYF,TGTGCCAGCAGGACAGGGGGCGTAGAGACCCAGTACTTC,TRBD1,.,TRBV7-6,TRBJ2-5
CASRGQIWEKLFF,TGTGCCAGCCGGGGACAGATTTGGGAAAAACTGTTTTTT,TRBD1,.,TRBV6-5,TRBJ1-4
CASSQGGGPYEQYF,TGCGCCAGCAGCCAAGGTGGGGGACCGTACGAGCAGTACTTC,.,.,TRBV4-1,TRBJ2-7
CASSQGQASGNTIYF,TGCGCCAGCAGCCAAGGACAGGCCTCTGGAAACACCATATATTTT,.,few,TRBV4-1,TRBJ1-3
CASSYSASGGDEQFF,TGTGCCAGCAGTTACTCGGCTAGCGGGGGCGATGAGCAGTTCTTC,TRBD2,.,TRBV6-5,TRBJ2-1
CSVAETGVGNTIYF,TGCAGCGTTGCTGAGACAGGGGTAGGAAACACCATATATTTT,TRBD1,.,TRBV29-1,TRBJ1-3
CASRVFGGTEAFF,TGTGCCAGCAGGGTATTCGGAGGGACTGAAGCTTTCTTT,.,.,TRBV6-5,TRBJ1-1
CASSGQGARQPQHF,TGTGCCAGCAGCGGACAGGGGGCAAGGCAGCCCCAGCATTTT,TRBD1,few,TRBV2,TRBJ1-5
CASSFTSGGDNEQFF,TGTGCCAGCAGTTTTACTAGCGGGGGCGACAATGAGCAGTTCTTC,TRBD2,medium-sized,TRBV27,TRBJ2-1
CASSGLSGGAADTQYF,TGTGCCAGCAGTGGCCTTAGCGGGGGGGCCGCAGATACGCAGTATTTT,TRBD2,few,TRBV6-1,TRBJ2-3
CASSPKDGETQYF,TGTGCCAGTAGTCCTAAAGACGGGGAGACCCAGTACTTC,.,.,TRBV19,TRBJ2-5
CASSFRRYYGYTF,TGTGCCAGCAGCTTTCGGAGGTACTATGGCTACACCTTC,.,.,TRBV4-2,TRBJ1-2
CASSDLKDFNQPQHF,TGTGCCAGCAGTGACTTAAAGGACTTTAATCAGCCCCAGCATTTT,.,medium-sized,TRBV6-4,TRBJ1-5
CSVEVVVTEAFF,TGCAGCGTTGAAGTCGTCGTCACTGAAGCTTTCTTT,.,.,TRBV29-1,TRBJ1-1
CASCTDRVHGYTF,TGTGCCAGCTGCACCGACAGGGTTCATGGCTACACCTTC,TRBD1,medium-sized,TRBV7-2,TRBJ1-2
CASSQGSGARVNEQFF,TGCGCCAGCAGTCAAGGTTCAGGGGCCCGTGTCAATGAGCAGTTCTTC,.,.,TRBV23-1,TRBJ2-1
CASSYSSAYGYTF,TGTGCCAGCAGTTACTCCTCCGCATATGGCTACACCTTC,.,few,TRBV6-6,TRBJ1-2
CASSLNPGQAGTEAFF,TGTGCCAGCAGCTTAAACCCCGGACAGGCAGGAACTGAAGCTTTCTTT,TRBD1,medium-sized,TRBV7-3,TRBJ1-1
CASSSGTDTQYF,TGTGCCAGCAGCTCAGGGACAGATACGCAGTATTTT,.,few,TRBV5-6,TRBJ2-3
CASSPWGYSTFTF,TGTGCCAGCAGCCCCTGGGGGTATAGTACGTTCACCTTC,.,medium-sized,TRBV14,TRBJ1-2
CASSAITDTQYF,TGTGCCAGCAGCGCCATCACAGATACGCAGTATTTT,.,.,TRBV9,TRBJ2-3
CASSQDPRPANYGYTF,TGCGCCAGCAGTCAAGATCCACGGCCCGCTAACTATGGCTACACCTTC,.,few,TRBV4-1,TRBJ1-2
CATSRRRLAGGEETQYF,TGTGCCACCAGCAGGAGAAGACTAGCGGGGGGGGAAGAGACCCAGTACTTC,TRBD2,.,TRBV15,TRBJ2-5
CASSEATSITGELFF,TGCGCCAGCAGTGAGGCTACTAGTATCACCGGGGAGCTGTTTTTT,.,few,TRBV10-1,TRBJ2-2